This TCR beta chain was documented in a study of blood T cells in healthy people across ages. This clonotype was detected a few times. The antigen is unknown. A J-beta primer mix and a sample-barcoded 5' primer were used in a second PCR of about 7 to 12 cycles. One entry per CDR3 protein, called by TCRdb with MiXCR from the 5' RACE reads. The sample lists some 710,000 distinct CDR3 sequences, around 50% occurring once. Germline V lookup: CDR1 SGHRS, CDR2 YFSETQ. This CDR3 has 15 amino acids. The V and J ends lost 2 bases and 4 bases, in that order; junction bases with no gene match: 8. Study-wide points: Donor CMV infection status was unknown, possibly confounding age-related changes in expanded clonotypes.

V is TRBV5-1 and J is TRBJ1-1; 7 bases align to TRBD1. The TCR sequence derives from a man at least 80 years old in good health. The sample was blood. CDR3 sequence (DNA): TGCGCCAGCAGCTTTATCCGGGACAGACCCACTGAAGCTTTCTTT. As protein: CASSFIRDRPTEAFF.